The sequence of this T cell receptor beta chain was determined in a study of sequential checkpoint blockade in melanoma. Whole-study context: Patients were randomized 1:1 to nivolumab-then-ipilimumab or ipilimumab-then-nivolumab first-line. TCRβ was sequenced from DNA of under 100 pretreatment tumors.

In this sample, this clone is large. The V and J ends lost 0 bases and 5 bases respectively, with 11 bases between them. The CDR3 totals 16 residues. Germline V lookup: CDR1 MNHGY, CDR2 SAAAGT. Clones were sequenced by immunoSEQ multiplex PCR, and TCRdb holds only the in-frame ones, with some missing. The table lists fewer than 3,000 clones, less than 30% of them singletons. Sample treatment: randomized to nivolumab then ipilimumab (arm A) or the reverse (arm B). The chain joins TRBV6-8 to TRBJ1-6; D is possibly TRBD1 (5 bases). The material was tumor tissue (inferred from file names), obtained from a patient given nivolumab and ipilimumab in sequence. This TCR came from a human donor with melanoma. CDR3 nucleotide sequence: TGTGCCAGCAGTTACTCGGGAGGGGACGATAATTCACCCCTCCACTTT. It translates to CASSYSGGDDNSPLHF.